This T cell receptor beta chain appears in the sequencing data of a study of blood T cell repertoires in COVID-19. CDR3 size: 14 residues. CDR1 and CDR2 from the germline V gene are MNHNS and SASEGT. V was clipped by 3 bases and J by 5 bases, with 13 bases between them. Some clones are missing from TCRdb's copy, which holds only in-frame ones; the method was immunoSEQ multiplex PCR. The sample yields over 150,000 clones, over 80% seen once. This TCR derives from a woman aged 55 to 70 who had recovered from COVID-19. This sequence joins TRBV6-1 and TRBJ2-5; possible D gene TRBD2, 7 bases. The sample taken for sequencing was peripheral blood. CDR3 loop: CASSEGAGEETQYF. CDR3 bases: TGTGCCAGCAGTGAGGGGGCGGGGGAGGAGACCCAGTACTTC.